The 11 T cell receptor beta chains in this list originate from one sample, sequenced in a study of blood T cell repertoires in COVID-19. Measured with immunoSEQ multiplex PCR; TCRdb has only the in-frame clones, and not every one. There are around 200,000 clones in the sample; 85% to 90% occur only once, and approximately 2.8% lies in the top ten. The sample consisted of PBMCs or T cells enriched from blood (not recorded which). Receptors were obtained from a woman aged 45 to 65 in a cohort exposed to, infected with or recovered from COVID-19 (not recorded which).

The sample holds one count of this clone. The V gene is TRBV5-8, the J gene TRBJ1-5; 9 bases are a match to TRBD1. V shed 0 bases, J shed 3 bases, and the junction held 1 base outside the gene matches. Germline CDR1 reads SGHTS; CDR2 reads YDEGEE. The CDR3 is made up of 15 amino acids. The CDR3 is CASSLGTGVNQPQHF. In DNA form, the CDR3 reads TGTGCCAGCAGCTTGGGGACAGGGGTCAATCAGCCCCAGCATTTT.

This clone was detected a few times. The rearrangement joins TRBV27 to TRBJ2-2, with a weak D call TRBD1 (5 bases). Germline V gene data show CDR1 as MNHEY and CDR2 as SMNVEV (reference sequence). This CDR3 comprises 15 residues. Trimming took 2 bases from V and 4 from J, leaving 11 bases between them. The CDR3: CASSLNLGATGELFF. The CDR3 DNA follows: TGTGCCAGCAGTTTAAATTTAGGGGCCACCGGGGAGCTGTTTTTT.

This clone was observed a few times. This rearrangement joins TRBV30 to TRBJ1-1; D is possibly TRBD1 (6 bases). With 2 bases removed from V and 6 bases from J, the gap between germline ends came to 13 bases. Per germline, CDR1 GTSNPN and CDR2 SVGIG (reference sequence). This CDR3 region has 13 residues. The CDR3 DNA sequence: TGTGCCTGGAGTCTGGGGGGGCTGGCTGAAGCTTTCTTT. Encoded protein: CAWSLGGLAEAFF.

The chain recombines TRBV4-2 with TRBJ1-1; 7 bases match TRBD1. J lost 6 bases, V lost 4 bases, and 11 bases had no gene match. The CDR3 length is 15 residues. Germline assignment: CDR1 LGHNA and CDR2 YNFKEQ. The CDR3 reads CASSPSKTGDPEAFF. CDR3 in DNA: TGTGCCAGCAGCCCCTCTAAAACAGGGGACCCTGAAGCTTTCTTT.

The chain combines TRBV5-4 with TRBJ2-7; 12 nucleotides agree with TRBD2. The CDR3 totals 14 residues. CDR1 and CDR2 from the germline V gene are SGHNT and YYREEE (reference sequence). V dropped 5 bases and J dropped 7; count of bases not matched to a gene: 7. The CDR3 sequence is CASSSSGGAREQYF. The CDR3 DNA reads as TGTGCCAGCAGTTCTAGCGGGGGGGCGAGAGAGCAGTACTTC.

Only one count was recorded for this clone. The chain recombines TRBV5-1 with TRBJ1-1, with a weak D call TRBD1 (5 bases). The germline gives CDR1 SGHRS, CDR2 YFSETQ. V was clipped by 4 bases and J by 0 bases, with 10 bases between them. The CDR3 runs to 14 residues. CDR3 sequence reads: CASSGGYLNTEAFF. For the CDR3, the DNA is TGCGCCAGCAGCGGGGGGTATTTGAACACTGAAGCTTTCTTT.

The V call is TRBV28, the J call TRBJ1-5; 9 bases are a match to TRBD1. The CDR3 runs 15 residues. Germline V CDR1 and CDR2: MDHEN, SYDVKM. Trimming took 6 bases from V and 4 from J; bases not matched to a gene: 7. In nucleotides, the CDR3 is TGTGCCAGCAGCCTGGGGACAGGGAGAAATCAGCCCCAGCATTTT. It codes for CASSLGTGRNQPQHF.

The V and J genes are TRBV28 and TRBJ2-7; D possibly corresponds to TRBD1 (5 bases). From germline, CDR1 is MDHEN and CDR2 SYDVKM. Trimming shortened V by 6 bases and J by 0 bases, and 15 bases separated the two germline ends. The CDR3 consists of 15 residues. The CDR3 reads CASSSPAQGSYEQYF. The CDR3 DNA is TGTGCCAGCAGCTCACCTGCGCAGGGCTCCTACGAGCAGTACTTC. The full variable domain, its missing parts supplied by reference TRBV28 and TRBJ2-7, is DVKVTQSSRYLVKRTGEKVFLECVQDMDHENMFWYRQDPGLGLRLIYFSYDVKMKEKGDIPEGYSVSREKKERFSLILESASTNQTSMYLCASSSPAQGSYEQYFGPGTRLTVT.

CDR3 bases: TGTGCCAGCAGACGGGTCGTTAACACCGGGGAGCTGTTTTTT. Its protein is CASRRVVNTGELFF. V is TRBV7-8 and J is TRBJ2-2; D is ambiguous. This CDR3 region has 14 residues. V dropped 6 bases and J dropped 2 bases, with 10 bases sitting between them. Germline CDR1 SGHVS, CDR2 FQNEAQ.

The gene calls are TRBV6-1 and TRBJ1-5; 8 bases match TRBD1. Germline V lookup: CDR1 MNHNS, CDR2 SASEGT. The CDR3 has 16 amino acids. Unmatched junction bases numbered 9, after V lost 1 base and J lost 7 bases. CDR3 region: CASSEVGAGGGQPQHF. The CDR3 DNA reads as TGTGCCAGCAGTGAAGTGGGTGCAGGGGGCGGACAGCCCCAGCATTTT.

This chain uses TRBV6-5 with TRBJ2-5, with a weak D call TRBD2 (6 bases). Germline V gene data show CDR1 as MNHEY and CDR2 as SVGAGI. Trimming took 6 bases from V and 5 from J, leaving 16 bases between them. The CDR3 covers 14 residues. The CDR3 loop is CASRRSSAWETQYF. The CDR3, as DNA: TGTGCCAGCAGACGTTCTAGCGCGTGGGAGACCCAGTACTTC.